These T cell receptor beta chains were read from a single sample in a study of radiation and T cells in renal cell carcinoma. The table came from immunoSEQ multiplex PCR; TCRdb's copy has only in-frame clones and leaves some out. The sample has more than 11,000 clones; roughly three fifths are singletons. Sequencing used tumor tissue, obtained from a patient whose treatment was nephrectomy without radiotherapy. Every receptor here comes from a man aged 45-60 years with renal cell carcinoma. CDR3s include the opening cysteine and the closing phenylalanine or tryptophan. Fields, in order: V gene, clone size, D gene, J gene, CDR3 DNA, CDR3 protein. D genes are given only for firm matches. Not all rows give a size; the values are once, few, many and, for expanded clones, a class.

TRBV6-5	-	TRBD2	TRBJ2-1	TGTGCCACCTTAGCGGGGGACTCCTACAATGAGCAGTTCTTC	CATLAGDSYNEQFF
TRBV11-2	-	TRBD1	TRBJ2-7	TGTGCCAGCAGCCCCGCAGGGGGCTCCTACGAGCAGTACTTC	CASSPAGGSYEQYF
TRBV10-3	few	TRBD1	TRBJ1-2	TGTGCCAGCAGACAGGGTAACTATGGCTACACCTTC	CASRQGNYGYTF
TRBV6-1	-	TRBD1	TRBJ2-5	TGTGCCGGGCAGGCAGGGGGCCAACAAGAGACCCAGTACTTC	CAGQAGGQQETQYF
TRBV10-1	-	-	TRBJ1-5	TGCGCCAGCAGCGCTGAAGAGGGGAAGCCCCAGCATTTT	CASSAEEGKPQHF
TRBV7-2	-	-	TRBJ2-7	TGTGCCAGCAGCTTCTTGGGCGGGGGCCCCTACGAGCAGTACTTC	CASSFLGGGPYEQYF
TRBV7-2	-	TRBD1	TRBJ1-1	TGTGCCAGCAGCACAGGACAGGGGTGGACTGAAGCTTTCTTT	CASSTGQGWTEAFF
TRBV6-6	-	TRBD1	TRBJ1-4	TGTGCCAGCAGTCCTACCGCGGACAGGGGGTATGAAAAACTGTTTTTT	CASSPTADRGYEKLFF
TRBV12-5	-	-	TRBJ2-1	TGTGCTAGTGGTTTGGTCAATGAGCAGTTCTTC	CASGLVNEQFF
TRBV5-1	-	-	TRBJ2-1	TGCGCCAGCAGTCGGGACTTATACAATGAGCAGTTCTTC	CASSRDLYNEQFF
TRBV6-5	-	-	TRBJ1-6	TGTGCCAGCAGTTCCCAGGAGAACTATAATTCACCCCTCCACTTT	CASSSQENYNSPLHF
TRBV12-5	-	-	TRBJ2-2	TGTGCTAGTGGTTTGGTTAGCGGATACAACACCGGGGAGCTGTTTTTT	CASGLVSGYNTGELFF
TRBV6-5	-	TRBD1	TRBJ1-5	TGTGCCAGCAGATTAGACAGGGTTGGCAATCAGCCCCAGCATTTT	CASRLDRVGNQPQHF
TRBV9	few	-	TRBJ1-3	TGTGCCAGCAGCATCTCAGGGTCTGGAAACACCATATATTTT	CASSISGSGNTIYF
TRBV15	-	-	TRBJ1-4	TGTGCCACCAGCAGGACTTTCCGGGACGGAGGTGAAAAACTGTTTTTT	CATSRTFRDGGEKLFF
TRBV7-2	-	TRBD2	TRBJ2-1	TGTGCCAGCACCCCTCCCCAGGGCAGCGGGGGTCATAGCAATGAGCAGTTCTTC	CASTPPQGSGGHSNEQFF
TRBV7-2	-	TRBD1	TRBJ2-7	TGTGCCAGCAGCCTGGGACAGCCGGCGGGCGAGCAGTACTTC	CASSLGQPAGEQYF
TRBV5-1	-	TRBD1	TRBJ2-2	TGCGCCAGCAGCGCCGAGGGGGCGCACACCGGGGAGCTGTTTTTT	CASSAEGAHTGELFF
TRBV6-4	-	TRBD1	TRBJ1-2	TGTGCCAGCAGTGACCCCCGCGAAGGGGGCTGGATTAGGGGCTACACCTTC	CASSDPREGGWIRGYTF
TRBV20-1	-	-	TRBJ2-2	TGCAGTGCTCCTCGGGGCGGGGAGCTGTTTTTT	CSAPRGGELFF
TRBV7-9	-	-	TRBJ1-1	TGTGCCAGCAGCTTGAACTGGGGGGGTTCGACCCAAATGAACACTGAAGCTTTCTTT	CASSLNWGGSTQMNTEAFF
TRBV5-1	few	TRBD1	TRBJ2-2	TGCGCCAGCAGCTTGAACCCGGACAGGACAACCGGGGAGCTGTTTTTT	CASSLNPDRTTGELFF
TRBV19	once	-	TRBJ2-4	TGTGCCAGTAGTATTCCTCGCCGAGCCAAAAACATTCAGTACTTC	CASSIPRRAKNIQYF
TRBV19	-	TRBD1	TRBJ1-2	TGTGCCAGTAGTATCCTGGACAGGGGGGACGGCTACACCTTC	CASSILDRGDGYTF
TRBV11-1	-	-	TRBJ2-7	TGTGCCAGCAGCTTCGGACAGTCCTACGAGCAGTACTTC	CASSFGQSYEQYF
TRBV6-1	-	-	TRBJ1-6	TGTGCCAGCAGTCGAAGCACGGATAATTCACCCCTCCACTTT	CASSRSTDNSPLHF